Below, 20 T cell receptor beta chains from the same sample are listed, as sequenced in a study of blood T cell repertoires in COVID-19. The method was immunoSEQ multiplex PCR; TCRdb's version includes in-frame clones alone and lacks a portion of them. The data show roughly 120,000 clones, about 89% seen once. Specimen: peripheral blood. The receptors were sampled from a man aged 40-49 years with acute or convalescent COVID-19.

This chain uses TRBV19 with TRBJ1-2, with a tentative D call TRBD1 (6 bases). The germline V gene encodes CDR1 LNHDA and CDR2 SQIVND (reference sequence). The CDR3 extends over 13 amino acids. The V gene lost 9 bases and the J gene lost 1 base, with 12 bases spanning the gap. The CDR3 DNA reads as TGTGCCAGCTCCGGACAGCTTAACTATGGCTACACCTTC. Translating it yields CASSGQLNYGYTF.

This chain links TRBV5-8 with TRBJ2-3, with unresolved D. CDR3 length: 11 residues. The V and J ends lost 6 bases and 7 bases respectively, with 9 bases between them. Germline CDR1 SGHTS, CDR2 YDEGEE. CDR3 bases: TGTGCCAGCACCGAGAGGTATACGCAGTATTTT. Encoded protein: CASTERYTQYF.

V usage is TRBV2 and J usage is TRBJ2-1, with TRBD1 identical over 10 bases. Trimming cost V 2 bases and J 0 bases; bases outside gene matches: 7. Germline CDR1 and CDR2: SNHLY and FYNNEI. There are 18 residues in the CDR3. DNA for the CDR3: TGTGCCAGCAGTGAACTCGGGACAGGGGTTCGCTCCTACAATGAGCAGTTCTTC. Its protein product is CASSELGTGVRSYNEQFF.

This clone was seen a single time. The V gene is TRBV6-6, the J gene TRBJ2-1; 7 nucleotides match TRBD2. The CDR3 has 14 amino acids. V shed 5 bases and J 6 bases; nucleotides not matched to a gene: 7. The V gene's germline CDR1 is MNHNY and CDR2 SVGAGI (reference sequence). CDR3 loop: CASSPTGGFNEQFF. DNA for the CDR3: TGTGCCAGCAGTCCAACGGGAGGTTTCAATGAGCAGTTCTTC.

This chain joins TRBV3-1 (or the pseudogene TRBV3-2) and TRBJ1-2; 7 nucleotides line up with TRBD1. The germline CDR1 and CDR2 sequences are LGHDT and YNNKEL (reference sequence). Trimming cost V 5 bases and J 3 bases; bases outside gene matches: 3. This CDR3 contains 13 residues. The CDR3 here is CASSETGDYGYTF. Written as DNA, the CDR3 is TGTGCCAGCAGCGAAACAGGGGACTATGGCTACACCTTC.

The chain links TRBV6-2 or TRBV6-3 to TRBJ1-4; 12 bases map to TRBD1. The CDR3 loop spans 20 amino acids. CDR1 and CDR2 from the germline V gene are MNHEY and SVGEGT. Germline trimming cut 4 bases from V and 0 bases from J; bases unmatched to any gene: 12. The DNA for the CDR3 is TGTGCCAGCAGTTCCGCCCCGGGACAGGGGGCCAGGGCAACTAATGAAAAACTGTTTTTT. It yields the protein CASSSAPGQGARATNEKLFF.

CDR3: CASSYPRASKETQYF. CDR3 coding DNA: TGTGCCAGCAGCTACCCCAGGGCGTCCAAAGAGACCCAGTACTTC. This chain links TRBV7-2 with TRBJ2-5, with D perhaps matching TRBD1 (5 bases). This CDR3 is built from 15 residues. The V end was cut by 4 bases, the J end by 3 bases, with 15 bases between. Germline V lookup: CDR1 SGHTA, CDR2 FQGNSA.

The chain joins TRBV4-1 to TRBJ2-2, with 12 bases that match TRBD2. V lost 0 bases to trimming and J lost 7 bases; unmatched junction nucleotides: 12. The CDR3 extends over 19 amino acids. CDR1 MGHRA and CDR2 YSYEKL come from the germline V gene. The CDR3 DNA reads TGCGCCAGCAGCCAAGATAAGGCTAGCGGGAGGGCCAATGACGGGGAGCTGTTTTTT. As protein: CASSQDKASGRANDGELFF.

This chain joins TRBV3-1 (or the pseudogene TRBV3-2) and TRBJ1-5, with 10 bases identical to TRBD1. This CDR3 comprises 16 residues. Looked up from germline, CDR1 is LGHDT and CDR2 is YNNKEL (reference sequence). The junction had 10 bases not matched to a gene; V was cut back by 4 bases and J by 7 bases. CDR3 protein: CASSRTGTGVGQPQHF. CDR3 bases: TGTGCCAGCAGCCGAACCGGGACAGGGGTTGGGCAGCCCCAGCATTTT.

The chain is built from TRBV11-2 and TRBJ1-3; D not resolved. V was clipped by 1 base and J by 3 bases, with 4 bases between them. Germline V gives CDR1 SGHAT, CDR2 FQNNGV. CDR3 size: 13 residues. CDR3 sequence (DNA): TGTGCCAGCAGCTTAGGACTTGGAAACACCATATATTTT. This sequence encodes CASSLGLGNTIYF.

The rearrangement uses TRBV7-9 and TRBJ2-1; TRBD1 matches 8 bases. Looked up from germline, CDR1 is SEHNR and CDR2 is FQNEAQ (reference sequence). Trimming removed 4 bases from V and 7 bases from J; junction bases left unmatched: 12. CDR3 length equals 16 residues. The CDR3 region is CASSSIQGVLRNEQFF. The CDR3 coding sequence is TGTGCCAGCAGCTCGATACAGGGGGTGCTCCGTAATGAGCAGTTCTTC.

CDR3 DNA sequence: TGTGCCTGGAGTGTACGGAATTGGGGCAGGGGAATCGCTAACTATGGCTACACCTTC. Protein sequence: CAWSVRNWGRGIANYGYTF. The rearrangement joins TRBV30 to TRBJ1-2, with D perhaps matching TRBD1 (6 bases). CDR1 and CDR2 from the germline V gene are GTSNPN and SVGIG (reference sequence). This CDR3 spans 19 amino acids. Trimming took 0 bases from V and 0 from J, leaving 23 bases between them.

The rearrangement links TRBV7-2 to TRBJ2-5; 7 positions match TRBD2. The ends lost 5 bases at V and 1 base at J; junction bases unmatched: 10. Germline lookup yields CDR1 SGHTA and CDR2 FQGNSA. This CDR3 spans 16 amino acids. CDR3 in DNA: TGTGCCAGCAGCAACATTGGACTAGACACCCAAGAGACCCAGTACTTC. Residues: CASSNIGLDTQETQYF.

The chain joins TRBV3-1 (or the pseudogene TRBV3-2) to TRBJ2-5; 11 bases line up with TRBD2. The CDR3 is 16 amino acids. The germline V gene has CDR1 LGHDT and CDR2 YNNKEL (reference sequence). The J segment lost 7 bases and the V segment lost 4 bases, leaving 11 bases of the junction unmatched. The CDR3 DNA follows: TGTGCCAGCAGCCGGCCCGGACTAGCGGGCGGCGGGACCCAGTACTTC. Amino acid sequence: CASSRPGLAGGGTQYF.

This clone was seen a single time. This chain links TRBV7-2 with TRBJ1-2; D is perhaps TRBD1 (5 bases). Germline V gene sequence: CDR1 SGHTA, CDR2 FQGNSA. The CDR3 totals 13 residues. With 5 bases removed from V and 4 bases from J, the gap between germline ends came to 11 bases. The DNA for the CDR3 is TGTGCCAGCAGCCGGGGGGTCCTCTATGGCTACACCTTC. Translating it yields CASSRGVLYGYTF.

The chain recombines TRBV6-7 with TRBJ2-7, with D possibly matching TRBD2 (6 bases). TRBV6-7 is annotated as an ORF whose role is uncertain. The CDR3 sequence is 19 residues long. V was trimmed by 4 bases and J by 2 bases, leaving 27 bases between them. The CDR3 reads CASSCQDEVRRDLAYEQYF. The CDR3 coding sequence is TGTGCCAGCAGTTGTCAAGACGAGGTCCGGCGGGACCTCGCCTACGAGCAGTACTTC.

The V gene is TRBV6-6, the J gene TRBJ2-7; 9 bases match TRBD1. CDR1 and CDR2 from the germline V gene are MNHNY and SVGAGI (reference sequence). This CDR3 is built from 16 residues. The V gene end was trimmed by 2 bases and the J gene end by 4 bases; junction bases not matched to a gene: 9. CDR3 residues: CASSYGGGTGKYEQYF. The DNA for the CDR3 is TGTGCCAGCAGTTACGGGGGAGGGACAGGGAAATACGAGCAGTACTTC.

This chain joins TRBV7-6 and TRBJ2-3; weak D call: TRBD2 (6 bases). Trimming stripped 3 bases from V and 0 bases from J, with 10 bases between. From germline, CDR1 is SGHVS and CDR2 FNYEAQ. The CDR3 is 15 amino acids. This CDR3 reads CASSFSGLSTDTQYF. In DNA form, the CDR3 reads TGTGCCAGCAGCTTTAGCGGCCTGAGCACAGATACGCAGTATTTT.

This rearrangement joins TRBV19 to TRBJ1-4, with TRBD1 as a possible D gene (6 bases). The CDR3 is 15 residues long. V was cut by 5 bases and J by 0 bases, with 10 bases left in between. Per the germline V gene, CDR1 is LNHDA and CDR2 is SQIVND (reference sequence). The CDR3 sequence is CASSVTGSTNEKLFF. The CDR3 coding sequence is TGTGCCAGTAGTGTAACAGGGTCAACTAATGAAAAACTGTTTTTT.

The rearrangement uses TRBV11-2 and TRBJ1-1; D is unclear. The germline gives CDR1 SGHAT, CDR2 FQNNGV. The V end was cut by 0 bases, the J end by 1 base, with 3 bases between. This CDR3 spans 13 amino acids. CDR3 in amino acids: CASSLEANTEAFF. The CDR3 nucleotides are TGTGCCAGCAGCTTAGAGGCGAACACTGAAGCTTTCTTT.